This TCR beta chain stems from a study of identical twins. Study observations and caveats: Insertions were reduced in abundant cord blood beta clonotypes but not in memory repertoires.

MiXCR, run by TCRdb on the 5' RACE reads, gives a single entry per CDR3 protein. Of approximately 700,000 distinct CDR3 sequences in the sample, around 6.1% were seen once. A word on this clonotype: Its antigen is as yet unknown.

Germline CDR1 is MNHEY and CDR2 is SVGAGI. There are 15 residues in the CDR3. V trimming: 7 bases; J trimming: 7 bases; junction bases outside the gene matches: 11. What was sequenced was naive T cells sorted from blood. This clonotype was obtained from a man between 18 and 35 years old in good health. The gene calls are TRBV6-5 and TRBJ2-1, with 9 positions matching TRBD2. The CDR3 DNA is TGTGCCAGCACGTTCTCAGCGGGAGGAAAAAATGAGCAGTTCTTC. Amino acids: CASTFSAGGKNEQFF.